Sequencing of this TCR beta chain was carried out in a study of cytomegalovirus exposure and HLA in healthy donors. Study as a whole: As released early, the data held 70 million to 95 million unique TCRs from HLA-typed donors.

Details on this clone: No antigen is known for it.

The PCR had 60 Vbeta and 13 Jbeta primers. Libraries were prepared by immunoSEQ multiplex PCR; TCRdb keeps only in-frame clonotypes and omits some of them. The profile shows 120,000 or so clones, about 80% of them singletons. Study conclusions and caveats: Within an earlier analysis, most TCR beta V segments proved productive either about 90% or about 30% of the time. Roughly even sequencing depth across donors was the assumption behind the presence/absence analyses.

These donors counted as nominally healthy when sampled, but unrecorded immune exposures were likely. Germline V gene data show CDR1 as GTSNPN and CDR2 as SVGIG (reference sequence). The CDR3 is 14 amino acids. Trimming cost V 5 bases and J 6 bases; bases outside gene matches: 12. The source material was PBMCs. The receptor's source is a woman aged 40 to 49 in good health and CMV-seropositive. The chain combines TRBV30 with TRBJ1-1; TRBD1 agrees at 7 bases. CDR3 DNA: TGTGCCTGGGAGGGGGGCAGGGGGATTTCTGAAGCTTTCTTT. This gives the protein CAWEGGRGISEAFF.